A single sample gave rise to the 14 T cell receptor beta chains below, sequenced in a study of blood T cell repertoires in COVID-19. TCRdb's table, derived via immunoSEQ multiplex PCR, lists solely in-frame clones and lacks some. The profile shows 150,000 to 200,000 clones, roughly 84% of them singletons. The sample taken for sequencing was peripheral blood. These receptor sequences come from an elderly woman with active or convalescent COVID-19.

The genes are TRBV11-2 and TRBJ1-3; D not resolved. Germline CDR1 is SGHAT and CDR2 is FQNNGV. Trimming pared 1 base from V and 2 bases from J, leaving 6 bases between. The CDR3 length is 14 residues. This CDR3 is CASSLGGTGNTIYF. The CDR3 DNA reads TGTGCCAGCAGCTTAGGAGGGACTGGAAACACCATATATTTT.

The V and J genes are TRBV13 and TRBJ2-1, with 9 bases fitting TRBD2. V lost 5 bases and J lost 10; bases outside the gene matches: 12. Germline V gives CDR1 PRHDT, CDR2 FYEKMQ (reference sequence). This CDR3 has 15 amino acids. This chain's CDR3 is CASSTSGGGALEQFF. CDR3 bases: TGTGCCAGCAGCACCTCTGGCGGGGGGGCTTTGGAGCAGTTCTTC.

CDR3 region: CASSYSRGSYGYTF. The CDR3 coding sequence is TGTGCCAGCAGTTACTCGCGGGGTTCCTATGGCTACACCTTC. The rearrangement links TRBV6-5 to TRBJ1-2; unclear D gene. Germline CDR1 MNHEY, CDR2 SVGAGI. The CDR3 runs to 14 residues. V was cut by 0 bases and J by 4 bases, with 9 bases left in between.

This sequence joins TRBV11-3 and TRBJ2-1; 13 bases fit TRBD2. Trimming at V came to 5 bases and at J to 5 bases, leaving 6 bases not matched to a gene. The length of the CDR3 is 16 residues. CDR1 and CDR2 from the germline V gene are SGHNT and YENEEA. The CDR3 loop is CASSPRTSGGHNEQFF. The CDR3 bases are TGTGCCAGCAGCCCGCGGACTAGCGGGGGACACAATGAGCAGTTCTTC. Drawing the rest from reference TRBV11-3 and TRBJ2-1, the complete variable domain is EAGVVQSPRYKIIEKKQPVAFWCNPISGHNTLYWYLQNLGQGPELLIRYENEEAVDDSQLPKDRFSAERLKGVDSTLKIQPAELGDSAVYLCASSPRTSGGHNEQFFGPGTRLTVL.

V and J are TRBV6-4 and TRBJ1-2, with 9 bases aligning to TRBD1. Germline lookup yields CDR1 MRHNA and CDR2 SNTAGT. After removal of 6 bases from V and 7 bases from J, the junction contained 6 bases not matched to a gene. There are 13 residues in the CDR3. The CDR3 region has the DNA TGTGCCAGCAGAAATACAGGGGGCAGTGGCTACACCTTC. Its protein is CASRNTGGSGYTF.

Here the CDR3 DNA reads TGTGCCAGCAGCCAAGATAGGGAGGGGGAAAAACTGTTTTTT. Translated, it gives CASSQDREGEKLFF. The chain has TRBV4-2 and TRBJ1-4; D possibly corresponds to TRBD1 (5 bases). The V gene's germline CDR1 is LGHNA and CDR2 YNFKEQ. The CDR3 spans 14 residues. V was clipped by 0 bases and J by 8 bases, with 10 bases between them.

The rearrangement links TRBV5-1 to TRBJ2-3, with 11 bases aligning to TRBD1. The germline V gene encodes CDR1 SGHRS and CDR2 YFSETQ. The J segment lost 5 bases and the V segment lost 1 base, leaving 6 bases of the junction unmatched. This CDR3 contains 16 residues. CDR3 residues: CASSLPKDRGQDTQYF. For the CDR3, the DNA is TGCGCCAGCAGCTTGCCGAAGGACAGGGGGCAAGATACGCAGTATTTT.

The chain uses TRBV19 and TRBJ2-2; D remains unclear. Trimming shortened V by 7 bases and J by 2 bases, and 11 bases separated the two germline ends. Per germline, CDR1 LNHDA and CDR2 SQIVND (reference sequence). The CDR3 has 14 residues. The CDR3 loop reads CASMGRRNTGELFF. The CDR3 DNA sequence: TGTGCCAGTATGGGCCGTCGAAACACCGGGGAGCTGTTTTTT.

The J gene is TRBJ1-1, the V gene TRBV7-2, with D perhaps matching TRBD1 (6 bases). The CDR3 loop spans 16 amino acids. In germline, CDR1 is SGHTA, CDR2 FQGNSA. The V end was cut by 1 base, the J end by 4 bases, with 16 bases between. In DNA, the CDR3 is TGTGCCAGCAGCTTAGGGGCTTACAGGGTGTCCACTGAAGCTTTCTTT. Protein: CASSLGAYRVSTEAFF.

The chain links TRBV7-2 to TRBJ1-5; D remains ambiguous. CDR1 SGHTA and CDR2 FQGNSA come from the germline V gene. The CDR3 loop spans 13 amino acids. Trimming took off 1 base at V and 4 bases at J, with 5 bases between the two ends. The DNA for the CDR3 is TGTGCCAGCAGCTTAGTTCTAAATCAGCCCCAGCATTTT. This translates into CASSLVLNQPQHF.

The chain links TRBV7-2 to TRBJ2-1; 9 bases align to TRBD2. V was clipped by 5 bases and J by 2 bases; unmatched bases: 7. The CDR3 has 16 residues. CDR1 and CDR2 (germline): SGHTA, FQGNSA. The CDR3 is CASSPAAGGTYNEQFF. The CDR3 coding sequence is TGTGCCAGCAGCCCCGCCGCGGGGGGGACCTACAATGAGCAGTTCTTC.

V is TRBV7-2 and J is TRBJ1-1; D remains unclear. The CDR3 runs to 12 residues. Trimming left V 6 bases short and J 1 base short, with 6 bases between. Germline-derived CDR1 and CDR2 are SGHTA and FQGNSA. The CDR3, as DNA: TGTGCCAGCAGACCAGGGAACACTGAAGCTTTCTTT. Its protein product is CASRPGNTEAFF.

V and J are TRBV6-1 and TRBJ2-2, with 8 bases aligning to TRBD2. CDR3 length: 16 residues. The V gene's germline CDR1 is MNHNS and CDR2 SASEGT. The V segment lost 2 bases and the J segment 4 bases; nucleotides outside the gene matches: 6. CDR3 nucleotides: TGTGCCAGCAGTGAAAGGGCGGGGGGCCTCACCGGGGAGCTGTTTTTT. Amino acid sequence: CASSERAGGLTGELFF.

This rearrangement joins TRBV5-4 to TRBJ1-2, with D hard to call. CDR1 and CDR2 from the germline V gene are SGHNT and YYREEE (reference sequence). The CDR3 spans 15 residues. Trimming removed 2 bases at V and 0 bases at J, with 11 bases between. The CDR3 nucleotides read TGTGCCAGCAGCTTCGGACGGGGAGCTAACTATGGCTACACCTTC. Its protein is CASSFGRGANYGYTF.